The source of this TCR beta chain is a study of blood T cell repertoires in COVID-19. Data came from immunoSEQ multiplex PCR; TCRdb stores just in-frame clones and leaves some out. This table holds 100,000 to 140,000 clones, about 87% found once. The germline CDR1 and CDR2 sequences are SGDLS and YYNGEE. CDR3 length equals 13 residues. V was clipped by 3 bases and J by 4 bases; unmatched bases: 2. Source material: peripheral blood. The sequence was collected from a man between 50 and 59 years old with active or convalescent COVID-19. This rearrangement joins TRBV9 to TRBJ1-2; 8 bases line up with TRBD1. The CDR3 loop is CASSDDRGYGYTF. In nucleotides, the CDR3 is TGTGCCAGCAGCGACGACAGGGGCTATGGCTACACCTTC.